The present TCR beta chain was sequenced within a study of T cell repertoires in cytomegalovirus infection. Note on this clonotype: Its antigen is undetermined.

The CDR3 sequence is 17 residues long. V was cut by 0 bases and J by 2 bases, with 14 bases left in between. Per germline, CDR1 MNHEY and CDR2 SVGAGI. TCRdb re-derived calls from the reads in MiXCR, one entry per CDR3 protein. The sample includes fewer than 1,000,000 distinct CDR3 sequences, roughly 30% of them seen just once. This specimen consisted of cultured CD8+ T cells from PBMCs, obtained from culture after CMV antigen stimulation. J is TRBJ1-5 and V is TRBV6-5; D is unresolved. This TCR derives from a human donor in good health (CMV status not recorded). Some clones in this sample may be carry-over from other donors' samples. This chain's CDR3 is CASSYSGSHARNQPQHF. DNA for the CDR3: TGTGCCAGCAGTTACTCTGGCTCCCATGCGCGCAATCAGCCCCAGCATTTT.